Following are 26 T cell receptor beta chains from one sample sequenced in a study of T-cell reconstitution after alpha-beta-depleted transplantation in children. Unique molecular identifiers were incorporated into the prepared TCRbeta library. TCRdb itself ran the PCR reads through MiXCR, one entry per CDR3 protein. The data contain 350,000 to 400,000 distinct CDR3 sequences, 10% to 15% of them seen just once; the ten biggest clones take up roughly 4.5%. Source: PBMCs, taken from the stem cell graft. The receptors derive from a human donor who donated a stem cell graft to a child with Fanconi anemia.

The chain employs TRBV3-1 and TRBJ2-3; the D is unclear. The germline V and J ends were trimmed by 4 bases and 0 bases, with 8 bases remaining between them. The germline V gene has CDR1 LGHDT and CDR2 YNNKEL (reference sequence). The CDR3 has 14 amino acids. CDR3 sequence (DNA): TGTGCCAGCAGCCCAGCAGCGAGCACAGATACGCAGTATTTT. Translation gives CASSPAASTDTQYF.

V gene TRBV11-2 combines with J gene TRBJ1-3; D gene uncertain. Trimming shortened V by 3 bases and J by 0 bases, and 18 bases separated the two germline ends. Germline CDR1 reads SGHAT; CDR2 reads FQNNGV. The CDR3 is 18 amino acids. The CDR3 protein is CASSLVYPGDLSGNTIYF. The CDR3, as DNA: TGTGCCAGCAGCTTGGTTTACCCCGGAGACCTCTCTGGAAACACCATATATTTT.

This clonotype appeared a few times. The V gene is TRBV9, the J gene TRBJ2-1, with D perhaps TRBD2 (5 bases). CDR3 length: 16 residues. The V gene lost 4 bases and the J gene lost 0 bases, with 14 bases spanning the gap. The germline gives CDR1 SGDLS, CDR2 YYNGEE. For the CDR3, the DNA is TGTGCCAGCAGCCGAGGAGGAGAGAGCTCCTACAATGAGCAGTTCTTC. This codes for CASSRGGESSYNEQFF.

The gene calls are TRBV3-1 and TRBJ1-1; D might be TRBD1 (5 bases). Germline V gives CDR1 LGHDT, CDR2 YNNKEL (reference sequence). The CDR3 is 13 residues long. V gave up 0 bases and J gave up 5 bases, with 7 bases separating them. CDR3 protein: CASSQEGATEAFF. CDR3 sequence (DNA): TGTGCCAGCAGCCAAGAAGGGGCTACTGAAGCTTTCTTT.

The table lists this clonotype with a few counts. This chain joins TRBV3-1 and TRBJ2-5; D is tentatively TRBD1 or TRBD2 (6 bases each). Germline V lookup: CDR1 LGHDT, CDR2 YNNKEL (reference sequence). V lost 6 bases and J lost 4, with 12 bases in between. The CDR3 extends over 13 amino acids. CDR3 residues: CASRRGVGETQYF. The CDR3 nucleotides are TGTGCCAGCAGAAGGGGGGTGGGAGAGACCCAGTACTTC.

This clonotype was picked up a small number of times. The gene calls are TRBV5-1 and TRBJ1-1; D gene uncertain. The CDR3 length is 14 residues. Deletions cut 6 bases from V and 3 bases from J, with 15 bases between. Germline V gene data show CDR1 as SGHRS and CDR2 as YFSETQ. The DNA for the CDR3 is TGCGCCAGCACCCTTGTAGCAGAAGACACTGAAGCTTTCTTT. Amino acids: CASTLVAEDTEAFF.

This clonotype was picked up many times. The chain recombines TRBV3-1 with TRBJ1-5; 7 bases are shared with TRBD1. J was trimmed by 4 bases and V by 0 bases; bases with no gene match: 3. CDR1 is LGHDT, CDR2 YNNKEL, per germline (reference sequence). The CDR3 has 15 amino acids. CDR3 loop: CASSQEQGKNQPQHF. DNA for the CDR3: TGTGCCAGCAGCCAAGAACAGGGGAAGAATCAGCCCCAGCATTTT.

The chain uses TRBV5-1 and TRBJ2-1; D ambiguous. The CDR3 consists of 11 residues. The germline gives CDR1 SGHRS, CDR2 YFSETQ. The ends were cut back, 5 bases at V and 9 bases at J, with 9 bases in the middle. The CDR3, as DNA: TGCGCCAGCAGAAATGAGGCTGAGCAGTTCTTC. Translating it yields CASRNEAEQFF.

The chain couples TRBV7-9 to TRBJ2-5; 10 bases are a match to TRBD1. This CDR3 contains 15 residues. The V gene end was trimmed by 2 bases and the J gene end by 5 bases; junction bases not matched to a gene: 5. The germline V gene has CDR1 SEHNR and CDR2 FQNEAQ (reference sequence). CDR3 in DNA: TGTGCCAGCAGCTTACGGACAGGGGGGAAGGAGACCCAGTACTTC. This sequence encodes CASSLRTGGKETQYF.

The V call is TRBV6-6, the J call TRBJ2-5, with unresolved D. Trimming removed 2 bases at V and 2 bases at J, with 6 bases between. The CDR3 length is 13 residues. CDR1 and CDR2 (germline): MNHNY, SVGAGI (reference sequence). The CDR3 bases are TGTGCCAGCAGTTACCAACTTCAAGAGACCCAGTACTTC. This sequence encodes CASSYQLQETQYF.

This clonotype has at least ten counts. CDR3 loop: CASSLKGYEADTQYF. CDR3 sequence (DNA): TGCGCCAGCAGCTTGAAAGGGTACGAGGCAGATACGCAGTATTTT. The chain recombines TRBV5-1 with TRBJ2-3; no firm D call. Trimming cost V 1 base and J 4 bases, with 13 bases left between them. Looked up from germline, CDR1 is SGHRS and CDR2 is YFSETQ. The CDR3 extends over 15 amino acids.

This chain uses TRBV4-2 with TRBJ1-1; D unclear. The CDR3 extends over 17 amino acids. Per germline, CDR1 LGHNA and CDR2 YNFKEQ. V was clipped by 1 base and J by 0 bases, with 15 bases between them. The CDR3 DNA reads TGTGCCAGCAGCCAAGTCCGGGCCGAGGGCCTGAACACTGAAGCTTTCTTT. Residues: CASSQVRAEGLNTEAFF.

In this sample, this clonotype turned up a few times. The gene calls are TRBV7-9 and TRBJ2-3; a possible D gene is TRBD2 (5 bases). Trimming pared 8 bases from V and 3 bases from J, leaving 9 bases between. The length of the CDR3 is 12 residues. Germline values: CDR1 SEHNR, CDR2 FQNEAQ (reference sequence). CDR3 amino acids: CASGEPTDTQYF. CDR3 DNA: TGTGCCAGCGGGGAGCCTACAGATACGCAGTATTTT.

V and J are TRBV29-1 and TRBJ2-5; D call uncertain. V shed 3 bases and J shed 4 bases, with 12 bases lying between them. The germline V gene has CDR1 SQVTM and CDR2 ANQGSEA. The length of the CDR3 is 13 residues. CDR3: CSVDSALGETQYF. The DNA of the CDR3 is TGCAGCGTTGATAGTGCGTTGGGAGAGACCCAGTACTTC.

The genes are TRBV6-2 or TRBV6-3 and TRBJ1-1, with D tentatively TRBD1 (5 bases). The V gene lost 5 bases and the J gene lost 7 bases, with 11 bases spanning the gap. The CDR3 totals 12 residues. CDR1 and CDR2 from the germline V gene are MNHEY and SVGEGT. The CDR3 region is CASSDPGLEAFF. CDR3 bases: TGTGCCAGCAGTGACCCAGGGCTTGAAGCTTTCTTT.

This clonotype was observed many times. This rearrangement joins TRBV6-5 to TRBJ1-1; D is perhaps TRBD1 (5 bases). Germline V gene sequence: CDR1 MNHEY, CDR2 SVGAGI. The CDR3 sequence is 15 residues long. V dropped 0 bases and J dropped 4 bases, with 12 bases sitting between them. CDR3 protein: CASSYSLMGTTEAFF. Here the CDR3 DNA reads TGTGCCAGCAGTTACTCGCTAATGGGGACCACTGAAGCTTTCTTT.

The chain carries TRBV7-9 and TRBJ2-1; D remains unclear. The CDR3 spans 13 residues. Germline-derived CDR1 and CDR2 are SEHNR and FQNEAQ (reference sequence). V lost 5 bases to trimming and J lost 6 bases, with 11 bases between them. CDR3 in DNA: TGTGCCAGCAGCCCAACGTTCGCCAATGAGCAGTTCTTC. Protein product: CASSPTFANEQFF. The entire variable domain, with the rest obtained from reference TRBV7-9 and TRBJ2-1, is as follows: DTGVSQNPRHKITKRGQNVTFRCDPISEHNRLYWYRQTLGQGPEFLTYFQNEAQLEKSRLLSDRFSAERPKGSFSTLEIQRTEQGDSAMYLCASSPTFANEQFFGPGTRLTVL.

V gene TRBV5-1 combines with J gene TRBJ1-1; 7 positions agree with TRBD1. The CDR3 is 15 amino acids. With 0 bases clipped from V and 4 bases from J, the junction kept 6 bases outside the gene matches. The V gene's germline CDR1 is SGHRS and CDR2 YFSETQ. For the CDR3, the DNA is TGCGCCAGCAGCTTGGATAGGGGGCGCGCCACTGAAGCTTTCTTT. This encodes CASSLDRGRATEAFF.

This clonotype was seen ten or more times. The chain recombines TRBV20-1 with TRBJ2-5; perhaps TRBD1 as D (5 bases). This CDR3 comprises 16 residues. Trimming took 0 bases from V and 2 from J, leaving 16 bases between them. Germline V gene sequence: CDR1 DFQATT, CDR2 SNEGSKA (reference sequence). As DNA, the CDR3 is TGCAGTGCTAGAGAGACAGCCGCACAACTTCAAGAGACCCAGTACTTC. Residues: CSARETAAQLQETQYF.

The chain carries TRBV27 and TRBJ1-5; 7 bases fit TRBD1. The CDR3 length is 14 residues. Per the germline V gene, CDR1 is MNHEY and CDR2 is SMNVEV (reference sequence). V shed 6 bases and J 3 bases; nucleotides not matched to a gene: 5. CDR3 bases: TGTGCCAGCAGGCCTACAGGGGACAATCAGCCCCAGCATTTT. This gives the protein CASRPTGDNQPQHF.

This clonotype was observed many times. V usage is TRBV6-2 or TRBV6-3 and J usage is TRBJ2-1; TRBD2 matches 8 bases. With 4 bases clipped from V and 10 bases from J, the junction kept 12 bases outside the gene matches. The CDR3 length is 15 residues. Germline loops: CDR1 MNHEY, CDR2 SVGEGT. In nucleotides, the CDR3 is TGTGCCAGCAGTTCCGATCGTCAGCGGGGGACCGAGCAGTTCTTC. Translated, it gives CASSSDRQRGTEQFF.

This clonotype has just a few counts. The genes are TRBV24-1 and TRBJ2-3; D gene ambiguous. This CDR3 has 11 residues. The germline gives CDR1 KGHDR, CDR2 SFDVKD. Trimming took 1 base from V and 7 from J, leaving 2 bases between them. DNA of the CDR3: TGTGCCACCAGTGATTTTTATACGCAGTATTTT. Translating gives CATSDFYTQYF.

The chain uses TRBV20-1 and TRBJ2-5, with 10 bases that match TRBD2. J lost 4 bases, V lost 0 bases, and 11 bases had no gene match. CDR3 length: 17 amino acids. Germline V lookup: CDR1 DFQATT, CDR2 SNEGSKA (reference sequence). CDR3 region: CSARDWSSGGPRETQYF. The CDR3 DNA is TGCAGTGCTAGAGATTGGTCTAGCGGGGGCCCCCGAGAGACCCAGTACTTC.

The rearrangement uses TRBV5-1 and TRBJ1-1; no definite D call. The ends were cut back, 1 base at V and 2 bases at J, with 12 bases in the middle. The CDR3 spans 15 residues. Germline CDR1 reads SGHRS; CDR2 reads YFSETQ. CDR3 in amino acids: CASSLSAGSNTEAFF. CDR3 in DNA: TGCGCCAGCAGCTTGTCGGCGGGTTCTAACACTGAAGCTTTCTTT.

This clonotype has ten or more counts. The chain has TRBV29-1 and TRBJ2-5, with a possible D match to TRBD1 (7 bases). From germline, CDR1 is SQVTM and CDR2 ANQGSEA. Deletions cut 0 bases from V and 4 bases from J, with 15 bases between. The CDR3 runs to 15 residues. The chain's CDR3 is CSVEETGSGGETQYF. The CDR3 DNA is TGCAGCGTTGAAGAGACAGGGTCCGGGGGAGAGACCCAGTACTTC.

This clonotype was recorded many times. The chain uses TRBV7-2 and TRBJ2-3; D is undetermined. Germline CDR1 and CDR2: SGHTA and FQGNSA. V was pared by 1 base and J by 2 bases, with 7 bases between. The CDR3 sequence is 14 residues long. The CDR3 coding sequence is TGTGCCAGCAGCTTAGACAGCCCCACAGATACGCAGTATTTT. Its protein product is CASSLDSPTDTQYF.